The clone carrying this T cell receptor (beta chain) has only a few counts. Its antigen is unknown. This sample was included in a study of cytomegalovirus exposure and HLA in healthy donors. About the research overall: In terms of ancestry, the Caucasian-associated cluster contained more than 65% of the roughly 400 genotyped donors. Points from the study as a whole: In an earlier analysis, about 87% or about 30%: the productive usage of most TCR beta V segments. TCR beta V- and J-gene trimming was later associated with a missense DCLRE1C variant.

The V end was cut by 1 base, the J end by 2 bases, with 11 bases between. The CDR3 loop spans 15 amino acids. Germline V gene sequence: CDR1 SEHNR, CDR2 FQNEAQ (reference sequence). PCR involved 60 Vbeta and 13 Jbeta primers. Profiled with immunoSEQ multiplex PCR; TCRdb holds only in-frame clones, not every one. The data show roughly 140,000 clones, about three fifths seen once. The sequenced material came from PBMCs. The receptor was derived from a woman aged 25 to 39 in good health and CMV-seropositive. The V gene is TRBV7-9, the J gene TRBJ2-5; possible D gene TRBD1, 5 bases. CDR3 bases: TGTGCCAGCAGCTTAGGACAGTCCCCTCAAGAGACCCAGTACTTC. Amino acids: CASSLGQSPQETQYF. Variable domain in full (rest from reference TRBV7-9 and TRBJ2-5): DTGVSQNPRHKITKRGQNVTFRCDPISEHNRLYWYRQTLGQGPEFLTYFQNEAQLEKSRLLSDRFSAERPKGSFSTLEIQRTEQGDSAMYLCASSLGQSPQETQYFGPGTRLLVL.